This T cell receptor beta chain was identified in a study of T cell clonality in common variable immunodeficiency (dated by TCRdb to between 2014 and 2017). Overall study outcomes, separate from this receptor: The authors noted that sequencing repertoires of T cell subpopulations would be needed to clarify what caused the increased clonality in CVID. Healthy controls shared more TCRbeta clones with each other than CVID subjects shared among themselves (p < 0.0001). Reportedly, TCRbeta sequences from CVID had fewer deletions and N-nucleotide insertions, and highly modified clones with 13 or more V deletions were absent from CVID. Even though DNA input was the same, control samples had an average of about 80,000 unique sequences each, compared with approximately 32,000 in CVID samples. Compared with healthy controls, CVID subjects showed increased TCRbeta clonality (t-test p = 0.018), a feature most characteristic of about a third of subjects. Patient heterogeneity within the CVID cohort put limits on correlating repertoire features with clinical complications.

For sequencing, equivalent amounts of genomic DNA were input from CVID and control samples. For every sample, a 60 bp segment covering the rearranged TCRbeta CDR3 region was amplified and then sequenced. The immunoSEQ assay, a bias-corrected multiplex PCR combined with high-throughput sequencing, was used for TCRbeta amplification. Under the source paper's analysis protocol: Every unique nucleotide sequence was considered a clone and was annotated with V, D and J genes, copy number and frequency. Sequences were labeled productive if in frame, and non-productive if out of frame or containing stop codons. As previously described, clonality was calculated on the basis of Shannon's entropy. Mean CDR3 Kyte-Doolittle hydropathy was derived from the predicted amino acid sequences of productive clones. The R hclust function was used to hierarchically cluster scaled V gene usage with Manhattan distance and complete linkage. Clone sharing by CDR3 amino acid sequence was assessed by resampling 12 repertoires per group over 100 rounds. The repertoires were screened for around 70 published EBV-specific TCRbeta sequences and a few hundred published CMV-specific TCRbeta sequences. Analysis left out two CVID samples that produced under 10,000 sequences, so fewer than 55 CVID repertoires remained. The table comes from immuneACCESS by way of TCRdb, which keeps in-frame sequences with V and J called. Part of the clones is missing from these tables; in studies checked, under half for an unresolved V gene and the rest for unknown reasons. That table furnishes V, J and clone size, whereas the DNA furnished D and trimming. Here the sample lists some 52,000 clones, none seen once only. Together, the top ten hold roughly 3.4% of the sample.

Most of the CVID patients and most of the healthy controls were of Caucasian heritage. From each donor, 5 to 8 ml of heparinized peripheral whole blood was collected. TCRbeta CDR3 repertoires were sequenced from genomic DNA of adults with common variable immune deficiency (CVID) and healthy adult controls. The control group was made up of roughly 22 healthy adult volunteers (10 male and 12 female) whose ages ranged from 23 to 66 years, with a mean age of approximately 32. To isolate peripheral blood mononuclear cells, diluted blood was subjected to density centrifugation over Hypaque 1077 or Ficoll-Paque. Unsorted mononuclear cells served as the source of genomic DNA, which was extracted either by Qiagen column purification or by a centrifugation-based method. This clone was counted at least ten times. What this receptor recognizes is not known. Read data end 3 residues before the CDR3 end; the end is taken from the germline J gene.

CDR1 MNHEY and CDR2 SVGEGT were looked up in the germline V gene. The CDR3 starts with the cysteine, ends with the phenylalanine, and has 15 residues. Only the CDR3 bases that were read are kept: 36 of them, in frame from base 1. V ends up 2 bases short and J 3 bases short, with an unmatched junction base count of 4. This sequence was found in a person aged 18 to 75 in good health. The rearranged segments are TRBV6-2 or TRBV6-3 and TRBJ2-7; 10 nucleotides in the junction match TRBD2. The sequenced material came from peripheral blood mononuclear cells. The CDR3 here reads CASSYREREGYEQYF. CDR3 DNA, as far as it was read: TGTGCCAGCAGTTACCGAGAGCGGGAGGGCTACGAG.